This T cell receptor (beta chain) stems from a study of blood T cell repertoires in COVID-19. As for the study in general: From T cells, B-cell-depleted T cells, or PBMCs came the material, which was cDNA or gDNA.

TCRdb keeps only in-frame clones here, not all; method: immunoSEQ multiplex PCR. The sample consists of roughly 270,000 clones, approximately 80% of them appearing once. The specimen sequenced was PBMCs or T cells enriched from blood (not recorded which). The sequence came from a man between 40 and 49 years old who had been exposed to COVID-19.

The CDR3 DNA follows: TGTGCCAGCAGCGTAGTGAGCGGCTACACAGATACGCAGTATTTT. Amino acids: CASSVVSGYTDTQYF. J is TRBJ2-3 and V is TRBV9; perhaps TRBD2 as D (5 bases). V gave up 0 bases and J gave up 2 bases, with 10 bases separating them. Germline V CDR1 and CDR2: SGDLS, YYNGEE. This CDR3 has 15 residues.